The 21 T cell receptor beta chains in this list originate from one sample, sequenced in a study of shared clonotypes between healthy human individuals. Produced via immunoSEQ multiplex PCR; TCRdb's table is partial and in-frame only. The sample consists of approximately 2.1 million clones, about 92% of them appearing once. Sequencing input: naive CD4+ T cells from PBMCs. As for subset: CD45RA+ positively selected. These receptors were taken from a man younger than 35 in good health. Some clones in this sample may be carry-over from other donors' samples.

This chain uses TRBV25-1 with TRBJ2-1; no definite D call. The ends were cut back, 3 bases at V and 0 bases at J, with 12 bases in the middle. The germline V gene encodes CDR1 MGHDK and CDR2 SYGVNS. The CDR3 extends over 16 amino acids. CDR3 nucleotides: TGTGCCAGCAGTGAGCCCGCGGAAAGCTCCTACAATGAGCAGTTCTTC. This gives the protein CASSEPAESSYNEQFF.

The rearrangement joins TRBV7-9 to TRBJ2-1; 7 bases line up with TRBD2. The CDR3 loop spans 14 amino acids. J was trimmed by 14 bases and V by 5 bases; bases with no gene match: 15. CDR1 and CDR2 (germline): SEHNR, FQNEAQ (reference sequence). The CDR3 here is CASSPLRQRDDKFF. CDR3 sequence (DNA): TGTGCCAGCAGCCCACTCCGACAGCGGGATGACAAGTTCTTC.

The chain carries TRBV6-5 and TRBJ2-7; TRBD1 matches 8 bases. After removal of 3 bases from V and 0 bases from J, the junction contained 4 bases not matched to a gene. Germline assignment: CDR1 MNHEY and CDR2 SVGAGI. There are 15 residues in the CDR3. This CDR3 reads CASSYRTGTSYEQYF. The CDR3 DNA is TGTGCCAGCAGTTATAGGACAGGGACCTCCTACGAGCAGTACTTC.

This clone was observed a few times. This chain connects TRBV4-2 to TRBJ1-5; D is perhaps TRBD1 (5 bases). V gave up 3 bases and J gave up 5 bases, with 14 bases separating them. Germline V CDR1 and CDR2: LGHNA, YNFKEQ. The CDR3 is made up of 15 amino acids. The chain's CDR3 is CASSHYIRGDQPQHF. CDR3 nucleotide sequence: TGTGCCAGCAGCCACTACATCAGAGGGGATCAGCCCCAGCATTTT.

In regard to this clone: At the DNA level, this CDR3 is encoded by other sequences in the same sample as well. The chain uses TRBV10-3 and TRBJ2-5, with 7 bases lining up with TRBD1. This CDR3 region has 13 residues. The V and J ends lost 7 bases and 5 bases, in that order; junction bases with no gene match: 7. CDR1 is ENHRY and CDR2 is SYGVKD in the germline V gene. The CDR3 sequence: CAINRDRGETQYF. In nucleotides, the CDR3 is TGTGCCATCAACCGGGACAGAGGGGAGACCCAGTACTTC.

The chain combines TRBV5-4 with TRBJ2-5; 15 bases are shared with TRBD2. From germline, CDR1 is SGHNT and CDR2 YYREEE (reference sequence). V gave up 4 bases and J gave up 0 bases; unmatched junction bases: 4. CDR3 length: 17 residues. Written as DNA, the CDR3 is TGTGCCAGCAGCCTCGGGACTAGCGGGAGGAACCAAGAGACCCAGTACTTC. Residues: CASSLGTSGRNQETQYF.

The chain links TRBV6-5 to TRBJ1-5, with 9 positions matching TRBD1. CDR1 and CDR2 (germline): MNHEY, SVGAGI. Unmatched junction bases numbered 11, after V lost 6 bases and J lost 11 bases. CDR3 length: 14 residues. The CDR3 DNA reads TGTGCCAGCAGACGGGACAGGGAGGCTGGGGCCCAGCATTTT. Amino acids: CASRRDREAGAQHF.

This rearrangement joins TRBV7-2 to TRBJ2-1; 7 bases are shared with TRBD2. The CDR3 length is 15 residues. Germline V CDR1 and CDR2: SGHTA, FQGNSA. V lost 0 bases to trimming and J lost 4 bases; unmatched junction nucleotides: 3. The CDR3 DNA follows: TGTGCCAGCAGCTTAGCCCTAGCGGAGTACAATGAGCAGTTCTTC. It yields the protein CASSLALAEYNEQFF.

The V and J genes are TRBV10-2 and TRBJ1-1; D unresolved. V lost 6 bases, J lost 0 bases, and 8 bases lay in between. The CDR3 extends over 13 amino acids. Germline V gene lookup returns CDR1 WSHSY and CDR2 SAAADI. The CDR3 loop is CASSLNMNTEAFF. CDR3 coding DNA: TGCGCCAGCAGCCTGAATATGAACACTGAAGCTTTCTTT.

V usage is TRBV11-1 and J usage is TRBJ2-7, with 10 bases lining up with TRBD2. CDR3 length equals 15 residues. The trim removed 2 bases at V and 3 bases at J, leaving 4 bases unmatched. Germline V lookup: CDR1 SGHAT, CDR2 FQDESV (reference sequence). The DNA for the CDR3 is TGTGCCAGCAGCTTAATTCAGCGGGAGGGCTACGAGCAGTACTTC. It codes for CASSLIQREGYEQYF.

The chain links TRBV5-6 to TRBJ2-2; tentative D call: TRBD2 (5 bases). CDR3 length: 14 residues. V lost 4 bases and J 7 bases, leaving 14 bases between the germline ends. In germline, CDR1 is SGHDT, CDR2 YYEEEE. This CDR3 reads CASSPRPGSGELFF. CDR3 in DNA: TGTGCCAGCAGCCCGCGTCCTGGGAGCGGGGAGCTGTTTTTT.

V and J are TRBV5-4 and TRBJ1-4; TRBD1 might be the D (5 bases). There are 17 residues in the CDR3. Germline CDR1 reads SGHNT; CDR2 reads YYREEE (reference sequence). Trimming removed 2 bases from V and 0 bases from J, with 14 bases in between. CDR3 sequence (DNA): TGTGCCAGCAGCTTAGGGACCACAGTAGCAACTAATGAAAAACTGTTTTTT. Its translation: CASSLGTTVATNEKLFF.

The chain is built from TRBV4-1 and TRBJ2-7; 8 bases align to TRBD1. Germline-derived CDR1 and CDR2 are MGHRA and YSYEKL. This CDR3 has 19 residues. Trimming took 4 bases from V and 2 from J; bases not matched to a gene: 19. DNA for the CDR3: TGCGCCAGCAGCCGGACTCAAGGCTCCGGACAGGGTTTTCCCTACGAGCAGTACTTC. Its protein is CASSRTQGSGQGFPYEQYF.

The genes are TRBV4-3 and TRBJ1-1; D gene unclear. CDR1 is LGHNA, CDR2 YSLEER, per germline. The germline V and J ends were trimmed by 0 bases and 1 base, with 12 bases remaining between them. CDR3 length equals 16 residues. The DNA for the CDR3 is TGCGCCAGCAGCCAAGACGGTCGGCTGACGAACACTGAAGCTTTCTTT. Protein sequence: CASSQDGRLTNTEAFF.

The chain couples TRBV7-9 to TRBJ2-7; 10 nucleotides align to TRBD1. J was trimmed by 6 bases and V by 6 bases; bases with no gene match: 8. The CDR3 has 14 amino acids. CDR1 and CDR2 (germline): SEHNR, FQNEAQ (reference sequence). Here the CDR3 DNA reads TGTGCCAGCAGTGCGGGACAGGGGCTTTTCGAGCAGTACTTC. Amino acids: CASSAGQGLFEQYF.

This chain links TRBV28 with TRBJ1-5; the D gene is possibly TRBD1 (5 bases). Germline CDR1 and CDR2: MDHEN and SYDVKM. The CDR3 is made up of 14 amino acids. The ends were cut back, 4 bases at V and 5 bases at J, with 12 bases in the middle. CDR3 sequence: CASSSGTEDQPQHF. The CDR3 DNA is TGTGCCAGCAGTTCCGGGACGGAGGATCAGCCCCAGCATTTT.

The chain couples TRBV19 to TRBJ1-2; tentative D call: TRBD1 (6 bases). There are 11 residues in the CDR3. Per the germline V gene, CDR1 is LNHDA and CDR2 is SQIVND (reference sequence). V was trimmed by 8 bases and J by 6 bases, leaving 10 bases between them. This chain's CDR3 is CASRRTDGYTF. The DNA for the CDR3 is TGTGCCAGTCGTAGGACAGATGGCTACACCTTC. The variable domain in full, with the rest retrieved from reference TRBV19 and TRBJ1-2, is DGGITQSPKYLFRKEGQNVTLSCEQNLNHDAMYWYRQDPGQGLRLIYYSQIVNDFQKGDIAEGYSVSREKKESFPLTVTSAQKNPTAFYLCASRRTDGYTFGSGTRLTVV.

Note on this clone: Other nucleotide sequences from this sample produce the same CDR3. The chain has TRBV5-1 and TRBJ2-2; D remains ambiguous. Per the germline V gene, CDR1 is SGHRS and CDR2 is YFSETQ. CDR3 length: 14 amino acids. V lost 2 bases and J 2 bases, leaving 7 bases between the germline ends. For the CDR3, the DNA is TGCGCCAGCAGCTTAAGGACCAACACCGGGGAGCTGTTTTTT. This translates into CASSLRTNTGELFF.

The genes are TRBV28 and TRBJ1-2; unclear D gene. This CDR3 is built from 15 residues. With 3 bases removed from V and 4 bases from J, the gap between germline ends came to 15 bases. Germline values: CDR1 MDHEN, CDR2 SYDVKM. CDR3 region: CASSFGVGLRYGYTF. The CDR3 nucleotides are TGTGCCAGCAGTTTCGGAGTAGGTCTGCGCTATGGCTACACCTTC.

The chain is built from TRBV11-3 and TRBJ2-2; 8 nucleotides align to TRBD1. The V and J ends lost 0 bases and 2 bases, in that order; junction bases with no gene match: 8. Germline CDR1 reads SGHNT; CDR2 reads YENEEA. CDR3 size: 18 residues. The CDR3 loop is CASSLELGGTGNTGELFF. The CDR3 DNA is TGTGCCAGCAGCTTAGAACTAGGGGGGACAGGCAACACCGGGGAGCTGTTTTTT.

Of note for this clone: Other DNA sequences in the same sample also yield this CDR3. This chain uses TRBV7-3 with TRBJ2-3, with D possibly matching TRBD2 (5 bases). Trimming left V 5 bases short and J 3 bases short, with 6 bases between. This CDR3 comprises 12 residues. CDR1 and CDR2 (germline): SGHTA, FQGTGA. The CDR3 bases are TGTGCCAGCAGCGGAGGAACAGATACGCAGTATTTT. It encodes CASSGGTDTQYF.